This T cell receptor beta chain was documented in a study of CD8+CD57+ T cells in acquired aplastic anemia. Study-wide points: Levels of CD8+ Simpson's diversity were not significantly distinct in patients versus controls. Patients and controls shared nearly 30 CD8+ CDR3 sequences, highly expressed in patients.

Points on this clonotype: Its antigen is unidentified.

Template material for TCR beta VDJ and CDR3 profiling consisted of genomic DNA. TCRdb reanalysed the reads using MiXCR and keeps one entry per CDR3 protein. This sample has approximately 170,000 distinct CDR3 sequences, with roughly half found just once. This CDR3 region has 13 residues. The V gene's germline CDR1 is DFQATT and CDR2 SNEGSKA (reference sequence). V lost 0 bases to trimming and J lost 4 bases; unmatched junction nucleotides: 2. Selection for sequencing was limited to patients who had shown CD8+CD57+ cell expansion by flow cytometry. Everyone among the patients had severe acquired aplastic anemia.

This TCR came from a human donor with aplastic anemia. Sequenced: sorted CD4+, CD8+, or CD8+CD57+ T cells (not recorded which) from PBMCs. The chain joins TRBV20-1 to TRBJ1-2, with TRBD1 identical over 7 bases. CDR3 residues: CSAREGDSYGYTF. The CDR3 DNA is TGCAGTGCTAGAGAAGGGGACAGCTATGGCTACACCTTC.